The 30 T cell receptor beta chains listed next were all sequenced from one sample in a study of cytomegalovirus exposure and HLA in healthy donors. PCR used 60 Vbeta primers and 13 Jbeta primers. Repertoires were generated with immunoSEQ multiplex PCR, while TCRdb's copy carries only in-frame clones and drops some. The sample yields around 190,000 clones, around three quarters seen once. Sequencing input: PBMCs. The receptors here all came from a woman in her forties in good health and CMV-seronegative.

The rearrangement uses TRBV7-8 and TRBJ2-5, with 7 bases that match TRBD1. CDR1 is SGHVS and CDR2 is FQNEAQ in the germline V gene. Trimming at V came to 5 bases and at J to 1 base, leaving 4 bases not matched to a gene. The CDR3 spans 14 residues. Written as DNA, the CDR3 is TGTGCCAGCAGCCCCGGGACAGCCCAAGAGACCCAGTACTTC. Translating gives CASSPGTAQETQYF.

The genes are TRBV4-1 and TRBJ2-7, with D perhaps matching TRBD1 (7 bases). The CDR3 runs 16 residues. Germline lookup yields CDR1 MGHRA and CDR2 YSYEKL. Trimming cost V 0 bases and J 3 bases, with 15 bases left between them. CDR3: CASSQDQGGKDYEQYF. CDR3 nucleotides: TGCGCCAGCAGCCAAGATCAGGGGGGCAAGGACTACGAGCAGTACTTC.

The count of this clone is one. The chain couples TRBV15 to TRBJ1-1; D gene ambiguous. Germline CDR1 is LNHNV and CDR2 is YYDKDF (reference sequence). This CDR3 region has 13 residues. Trimming left V 1 base short and J 1 base short, with 4 bases between. CDR3 protein: CATSRGQNTEAFF. The CDR3 DNA reads TGTGCCACCAGCAGAGGGCAGAACACTGAAGCTTTCTTT.

The V call is TRBV4-2, the J call TRBJ2-1; perhaps TRBD2 as D (6 bases). Germline assignment: CDR1 LGHNA and CDR2 YNFKEQ. Trimming removed 3 bases at V and 6 bases at J, with 12 bases between. The CDR3 runs 14 residues. The CDR3 is CASSQGLAVNEQFF. Written as DNA, the CDR3 is TGTGCCAGCAGCCAGGGCTTAGCGGTCAATGAGCAGTTCTTC.

The chain is built from TRBV5-1 and TRBJ1-1; TRBD1 aligns across 8 bases. This CDR3 region has 15 residues. V lost 4 bases, J lost 4 bases, and 9 bases stayed unmatched. Germline assignment: CDR1 SGHRS and CDR2 YFSETQ. Written as DNA, the CDR3 is TGCGCCAGCAGCCCTAACACAGGGGGTAGCACTGAAGCTTTCTTT. This gives the protein CASSPNTGGSTEAFF.

This clone has only one observation. V usage is TRBV27 and J usage is TRBJ1-5, with TRBD1 matching over 9 bases. The germline gives CDR1 MNHEY, CDR2 SMNVEV (reference sequence). The CDR3 sequence is 16 residues long. J lost 4 bases, V lost 1 base, and 5 bases had no gene match. CDR3 coding DNA: TGTGCCAGCAGTTTATTCGGGACAGGGAATAATCAGCCCCAGCATTTT. It yields the protein CASSLFGTGNNQPQHF.

The rearrangement joins TRBV28 to TRBJ1-5; 7 nucleotides match TRBD1. This CDR3 has 15 amino acids. The trim removed 5 bases at V and 6 bases at J, leaving 10 bases unmatched. Germline loops: CDR1 MDHEN, CDR2 SYDVKM. The CDR3 DNA follows: TGTGCCAGCAGTCCCCGACAGGGATCGGCTCAGCCCCAGCATTTT. Translated: CASSPRQGSAQPQHF.

A word on this clone: One junction end does not reproduce the germline sequence, and a read error may be involved. J is TRBJ2-3 and V is TRBV7-7; D perhaps matches TRBD2 (6 bases). Germline CDR1 reads SSHAT; CDR2 reads FNYEAQ (reference sequence). There are 14 residues in the CDR3. CDR3 nucleotide sequence: TGTGCTAGCAGCCGGCGGGGCATGTCAGATACGCAGTATTTT. Amino acids: CASSRRGMSDTQYF.

This chain uses TRBV10-3 with TRBJ1-5; D possibly corresponds to TRBD1 (5 bases). V dropped 4 bases and J dropped 5 bases, with 12 bases sitting between them. Germline-derived CDR1 and CDR2 are ENHRY and SYGVKD. CDR3 size: 14 residues. CDR3 nucleotides: TGTGCCATCAGTGCAGGCGCGGGGGATCAGCCCCAGCATTTT. Its protein product is CAISAGAGDQPQHF.

This chain uses TRBV28 with TRBJ1-2; 7 positions match TRBD1. From germline, CDR1 is MDHEN and CDR2 SYDVKM. The CDR3 runs to 15 residues. After removal of 5 bases from V and 2 bases from J, the junction contained 8 bases not matched to a gene. This CDR3 is CASSPLDRVNYGYTF. For the CDR3, the DNA is TGTGCCAGCAGTCCCCTTGACAGGGTGAACTATGGCTACACCTTC.

In its sample, this clone was seen a few times. This sequence joins TRBV2 and TRBJ1-5, with a possible D match to TRBD1 (6 bases). Trimming pared 7 bases from V and 2 bases from J, leaving 27 bases between. The germline CDR1 and CDR2 sequences are SNHLY and FYNNEI. The CDR3 runs 19 residues. The DNA of the CDR3 is TGTGCCAGCACCAGGGGATCGGGGGGCGAGGAAGTAGGCAATCAGCCCCAGCATTTT. It specifies CASTRGSGGEEVGNQPQHF.

V gene TRBV7-8 combines with J gene TRBJ1-2; D may be TRBD1 (6 bases). This CDR3 contains 14 residues. Trimming shortened V by 5 bases and J by 5 bases, and 15 bases separated the two germline ends. The germline gives CDR1 SGHVS, CDR2 FQNEAQ. CDR3 sequence reads: CASSTDTGWYGYTF. In DNA form, the CDR3 reads TGTGCCAGCAGCACAGATACAGGGTGGTATGGCTACACCTTC. The entire variable domain, with the rest obtained from reference TRBV7-8 and TRBJ1-2, is as follows: GAGVSQSPRYKVAKRGQDVALRCDPISGHVSLFWYQQALGQGPEFLTYFQNEAQLDKSGLPSDRFFAERPEGSVSTLKIQRTQQEDSAVYLCASSTDTGWYGYTFGSGTRLTVV.

This chain uses TRBV5-1 with TRBJ1-4; the match to TRBD1 covers 7 bases. The germline V gene encodes CDR1 SGHRS and CDR2 YFSETQ. Unmatched junction bases numbered 5, after V lost 3 bases and J lost 0 bases. The CDR3 totals 16 residues. CDR3 sequence reads: CASSSGQVTTNEKLFF. Here the CDR3 DNA reads TGCGCCAGCAGCTCCGGACAGGTGACAACTAATGAAAAACTGTTTTTT.

This clone was seen once. The CDR3: CASSPEDRGRGNQPQHF. In nucleotides, the CDR3 is TGTGCCAGCTCACCCGAGGACAGGGGGCGAGGTAATCAGCCCCAGCATTTT. The chain uses TRBV18 and TRBJ1-5, with 11 bases that match TRBD1. Germline CDR1 is KGHSH and CDR2 is LQKENI. The CDR3 length is 17 residues. V was clipped by 3 bases and J by 4 bases; unmatched bases: 8. Combining the CDR3 with reference TRBV18 and TRBJ1-5 gives the whole variable domain NAGVMQNPRHLVRRRGQEARLRCSPMKGHSHVYWYRQLPEEGLKFMVYLQKENIIDESGMPKERFSAEFPKEGPSILRIQQVVRGDSAAYFCASSPEDRGRGNQPQHFGDGTRLSIL.

The V gene is TRBV5-1, the J gene TRBJ2-7; 7 bases map to TRBD1. The V gene's germline CDR1 is SGHRS and CDR2 YFSETQ. Germline trimming cut 4 bases from V and 11 bases from J; bases unmatched to any gene: 9. This CDR3 comprises 12 residues. For the CDR3, the DNA is TGCGCCAGCAGCGAAACAGGGGCGAGGGAGTACTTC. Translating gives CASSETGAREYF.

Notes on this clone: The junction differs from germline at one of its ends, possibly a read error. The chain recombines TRBV6-1 with TRBJ2-5; D not certain. The CDR3 consists of 15 residues. Germline V gene data show CDR1 as MNHNS and CDR2 as SASEGT. The CDR3 nucleotides read TGTGCCAGCAGTATTGTAGGTGACTCAAGAGAGGCCCAGTACTTC. Its translation is CASSIVGDSREAQYF.

The rearrangement links TRBV9 to TRBJ1-1, with 10 bases aligning to TRBD1. Germline CDR1 reads SGDLS; CDR2 reads YYNGEE. This CDR3 is built from 14 residues. The ends lost 4 bases at V and 6 bases at J; junction bases unmatched: 6. CDR3 in DNA: TGTGCCAGCAGCCAAGACAGGGGGCGGTCTGAAGCTTTCTTT. It codes for CASSQDRGRSEAFF.

This chain connects TRBV9 to TRBJ2-7, with 12 bases matching TRBD1. Trimming cost V 4 bases and J 6 bases; bases outside gene matches: 11. The CDR3 contains 16 residues. CDR1 and CDR2 (germline): SGDLS, YYNGEE. The CDR3 loop reads CASSLGLGTGGSEQYF. The CDR3 coding sequence is TGTGCCAGCAGCCTAGGGTTGGGGACAGGGGGCTCCGAGCAGTACTTC.

J is TRBJ2-2 and V is TRBV11-1; 7 bases align to TRBD1. The CDR3 has 14 amino acids. J was trimmed by 6 bases and V by 7 bases; bases with no gene match: 8. Germline V CDR1 and CDR2: SGHAT, FQDESV (reference sequence). The CDR3 sequence is CASTPYRGAGELFF. CDR3 DNA: TGTGCCAGCACCCCCTACAGGGGCGCCGGGGAGCTGTTTTTT.

V and J are TRBV28 and TRBJ1-1; D perhaps matches TRBD1 (6 bases). CDR1 MDHEN and CDR2 SYDVKM come from the germline V gene. CDR3 length equals 14 residues. V shed 7 bases and J shed 4 bases, with 16 bases lying between them. The CDR3 is CASNPPGEGTEAFF. The CDR3, as DNA: TGTGCCAGCAACCCACCAGGGGAGGGCACTGAAGCTTTCTTT. Full variable domain (outside the CDR3, taken from reference TRBV28 and TRBJ1-1): DVKVTQSSRYLVKRTGEKVFLECVQDMDHENMFWYRQDPGLGLRLIYFSYDVKMKEKGDIPEGYSVSREKKERFSLILESASTNQTSMYLCASNPPGEGTEAFFGQGTRLTVV.

The V gene is TRBV27, the J gene TRBJ2-7; the D gene is possibly TRBD2 (5 bases). Germline V gives CDR1 MNHEY, CDR2 SMNVEV (reference sequence). V lost 5 bases to trimming and J lost 3 bases, with 11 bases between them. This CDR3 region has 13 residues. The CDR3 region is CASSGRTYYEQYF. For the CDR3, the DNA is TGTGCCAGCAGTGGTAGGACTTACTACGAGCAGTACTTC.

Concerning this clone itself: Other nucleotide sequences in the sample specify the same CDR3. The rearrangement links TRBV4-1 to TRBJ2-1; 8 bases are shared with TRBD2. The CDR3 spans 15 residues. V lost 2 bases to trimming and J lost 4 bases; unmatched junction nucleotides: 4. From germline, CDR1 is MGHRA and CDR2 YSYEKL. CDR3 DNA: TGCGCCAGCAGCCAACTCGGACTAGCTTACAATGAGCAGTTCTTC. As protein: CASSQLGLAYNEQFF.

The rearrangement joins TRBV2 to TRBJ1-2, with no clear D. Germline CDR1 is SNHLY and CDR2 is FYNNEI. V lost 8 bases and J lost 8, with 12 bases in between. CDR3 length equals 11 residues. For the CDR3, the DNA is TGTGCCAGCCGCCCCGGGGAGGGCTACACCTTC. Amino acids: CASRPGEGYTF.

The V gene is TRBV25-1, the J gene TRBJ1-2; maybe TRBD1 (6 bases). The CDR3 is made up of 15 amino acids. In germline, CDR1 is MGHDK, CDR2 SYGVNS. Trimming stripped 0 bases from V and 4 bases from J, with 12 bases between. The chain's CDR3 is CASSEYGQGFYGYTF. The CDR3 DNA sequence: TGTGCCAGCAGTGAATATGGTCAGGGGTTCTATGGCTACACCTTC.

This clone was counted only a few times. V usage is TRBV4-1 and J usage is TRBJ1-1; D not resolved. The germline V gene encodes CDR1 MGHRA and CDR2 YSYEKL. Trimming removed 11 bases from V and 4 bases from J, with 20 bases in between. CDR3 length: 14 amino acids. DNA of the CDR3: TGCGCCGGGAGAATCGGGGTGGATGGCACTGAAGCTTTCTTT. Protein: CAGRIGVDGTEAFF.

The gene calls are TRBV28 and TRBJ2-1; D is ambiguous. The CDR3 loop spans 12 amino acids. The germline V gene encodes CDR1 MDHEN and CDR2 SYDVKM. V lost 3 bases and J lost 8, with 8 bases in between. The CDR3 loop is CASSLLGDEQFF. Written as DNA, the CDR3 is TGTGCCAGCAGTTTGCTAGGCGATGAGCAGTTCTTC.

This CDR3 is CASSGQAGGLQFF. The CDR3, as DNA: TGTGCCAGCAGTGGTCAAGCGGGGGGGTTGCAGTTCTTC. The chain links TRBV6-1 to TRBJ2-1; TRBD2 matches at 10 bases. CDR3 length: 13 amino acids. V gave up 4 bases and J gave up 12 bases; unmatched junction bases: 6. Germline CDR1 MNHNS, CDR2 SASEGT.

The chain uses TRBV21-1 and TRBJ1-1; the table assigns TRBD1, which was not confirmed against the DNA. TRBV21-1 is tagged as a pseudogene. The CDR3 runs to 18 residues. The CDR3 DNA reads as TGTGCCAGCAGCAATAACGGGACAGGAGACATCATGAACACTGAAGCTTTCTTT. Protein sequence: CASSNNGTGDIMNTEAFF.

The chain has TRBV9 and TRBJ2-7; 9 positions match TRBD1. This CDR3 has 15 amino acids. The V gene's germline CDR1 is SGDLS and CDR2 YYNGEE. Germline trimming cut 0 bases from V and 3 bases from J; bases unmatched to any gene: 4. In DNA form, the CDR3 reads TGTGCCAGCAGCGTAGCGGGACAGGGAGGCTACGAGCAGTACTTC. The encoded protein is CASSVAGQGGYEQYF.

The chain uses TRBV28 and TRBJ2-5; TRBD1 agrees at 7 bases. Trimming took 2 bases from V and 4 from J; bases not matched to a gene: 1. This CDR3 region has 13 residues. Germline V gene sequence: CDR1 MDHEN, CDR2 SYDVKM. The CDR3 is CASSLAGGETQYF. CDR3 in DNA: TGTGCCAGCAGTTTAGCAGGGGGAGAGACCCAGTACTTC.